The clone carrying this TCR beta chain was observed a few times. Absence of ophthalmopathy progression within 18 months defined stable Graves' hyperthyroidism. The investigators amplified TCR beta CDR3 regions from RNA transcripts. TCR CDR3 underwent first-round RT-PCR with the HTBI primer set. TCRdb itself ran the multiplex PCR reads through MiXCR, one entry per CDR3 protein. The sample holds over 500,000 distinct CDR3 sequences, 12% to 15% seen once. The germline gives CDR1 SGDLS, CDR2 YYNGEE. The germline V and J ends were trimmed by 4 bases and 5 bases, with 16 bases remaining between them. The CDR3 contains 15 residues. The sample comes from a study of T cells in Graves' hyperthyroidism and ophthalmopathy.

The chain recombines TRBV9 with TRBJ2-1, with TRBD1 as a possible D gene (6 bases). The source of this sequence is a woman between 35 and 50 years old with Graves' hyperthyroidism. Sequencing used blood. The CDR3 region is CASSPGAEGDNEQFF. CDR3 DNA: TGTGCCAGCAGCCCAGGGGCGGAAGGCGACAATGAGCAGTTCTTC.